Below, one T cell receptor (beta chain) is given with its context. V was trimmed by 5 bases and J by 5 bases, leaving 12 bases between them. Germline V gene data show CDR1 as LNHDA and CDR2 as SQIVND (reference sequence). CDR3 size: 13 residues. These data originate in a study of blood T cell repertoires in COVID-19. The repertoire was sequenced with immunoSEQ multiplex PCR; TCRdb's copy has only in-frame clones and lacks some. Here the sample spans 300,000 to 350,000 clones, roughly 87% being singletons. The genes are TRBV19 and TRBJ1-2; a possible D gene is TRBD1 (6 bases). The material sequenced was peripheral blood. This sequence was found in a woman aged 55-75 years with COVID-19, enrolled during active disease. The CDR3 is CASSEGRGYGYTF. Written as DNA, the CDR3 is TGTGCCAGTAGTGAGGGCAGGGGATATGGCTACACCTTC. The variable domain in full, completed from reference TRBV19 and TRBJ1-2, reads DGGITQSPKYLFRKEGQNVTLSCEQNLNHDAMYWYRQDPGQGLRLIYYSQIVNDFQKGDIAEGYSVSREKKESFPLTVTSAQKNPTAFYLCASSEGRGYGYTFGSGTRLTVV.